Within the sample, the clone carrying this T cell receptor beta chain is medium-sized. The antigen remains unidentified. This record comes from a study of spatial heterogeneity in lung cancer. One entry per CDR3 protein, called by TCRdb with MiXCR from the 5' RACE reads. The data hold roughly 3,800 distinct CDR3 sequences, with about 5.5% observed a single time. Study-wide findings and caveats: Tracking of ubiquitous and regional nonsynonymous mutations by counts of ubiquitous and regional expanded TCRs, respectively, was seen. Mutation counts in tumors were tracked by counts of expanded intratumoral alpha and beta TCRs.

The time point denotes: sample taken at primary tumor resection. 72 TRACERx patients with early, untreated non-small cell lung cancer donated samples. Unsorted tumor, nontumor lung tissue or cryopreserved PBMC supplied the whole RNA. Material: lung tumor tissue, obtained at surgery. This sequence originates from a female donor with early-stage non-small cell lung cancer.

As DNA, the CDR3 is TGTGCCAGCTCACCGGGGCAGGGGATTGAAGCTTTCTTT. Translation: CASSPGQGIEAFF. The J gene is TRBJ1-1, the V gene TRBV18; weak D call: TRBD1 (6 bases). V lost 3 bases, J lost 7 bases, and 12 bases lay in between. The germline gives CDR1 KGHSH, CDR2 LQKENI. The CDR3 covers 13 residues.